This TCR beta chain was recovered during a study of shared T cell receptors in the human thymus. This clone was detected only once. The table came from immunoSEQ multiplex PCR; TCRdb's copy has only in-frame clones and leaves some out. The sample records some 720,000 clones, around nine tenths being singletons. In germline, CDR1 is SNHLY, CDR2 FYNNEI. This CDR3 has 14 amino acids. The V end lost 6 bases, the J end lost 2 bases, and 11 bases lay between the germline ends. This same sample was also part of a study on human thymus T cells. From that second work: Donor material was obtained from healthy Finnish infants undergoing corrective surgery for congenital heart defects. The study used thymus tissue resected during corrective heart surgery. Gene usage (both V and J) appeared biased in thymic and blood repertoires. Unrelated individuals were reported by related research to share highly overlapping thymic repertoires.

The sample comprised thymocytes. This sequence was found in a boy less than two years old with a congenital heart defect. The chain has TRBV2 and TRBJ1-3, with D maybe TRBD1 (6 bases). The CDR3 here is CASSGAGAGNTIYF. Written as DNA, the CDR3 is TGTGCCAGCAGCGGGGCAGGGGCTGGAAACACCATATATTTT.